The sequence of this TCR beta chain was determined in a study of blood T cells in healthy people across ages. About the study: About one barcoded beta molecule was captured per two T cells (by template switching). Findings and caveats of the study: Compared with aged donors, long-lived donors showed fewer expanded clones, suggesting selection.

The amount of total RNA extracted per sample was at least 6 micrograms. Germline CDR1 MNHEY, CDR2 SVGEGT. V lost 5 bases and J lost 5, with 6 bases in between. This CDR3 is built from 11 residues. Concerning this clonotype itself: Its matching antigen is unknown.

With a J-beta primer mix and a sample-barcoded 5' primer, a second PCR ran 7 to 11 cycles. TCRdb called the 5' RACE reads again in MiXCR, with one record for every CDR3 protein. Of approximately 690,000 distinct CDR3 sequences detected, 35% to 50% appear once; the ten largest clones hold around 30%. This TCR was recovered from an elderly man in good health. Sequenced input: blood. The J gene is TRBJ2-5, the V gene TRBV6-2 or TRBV6-3; D gene unclear. For the CDR3, the DNA is TGTGCCAGCAGTCGGGCGGAGACCCAGTACTTC. It is translated as CASSRAETQYF.